This passage covers 3 T cell receptor beta chains from one sample sequenced in a study of technical replicates of blood from a handful of donors. Sequenced by immunoSEQ multiplex PCR; TCRdb stores in-frame clones only, minus some. The sample contains around 90,000 clones, 85% to 95% of which appear only once. The sample was T cells isolated from PBMCs. The receptor source for this set is a human donor in good health.

The V and J genes are TRBV7-6 and TRBJ2-7; 7 bases align to TRBD2. There are 15 residues in the CDR3. Unmatched junction bases numbered 11, after V lost 2 bases and J lost 7 bases. Germline assignment: CDR1 SGHVS and CDR2 FNYEAQ. The CDR3 loop is CASSLNAGVGGEQYF. CDR3 in DNA: TGTGCCAGCAGCTTAAACGCGGGAGTGGGGGGGGAGCAGTACTTC.

This chain links TRBV7-9 with TRBJ1-1; 7 positions match TRBD1. CDR3 length equals 12 residues. After removal of 5 bases from V and 11 bases from J, the junction contained 8 bases not matched to a gene. Looked up from germline, CDR1 is SEHNR and CDR2 is FQNEAQ (reference sequence). The CDR3 nucleotides read TGTGCCAGCAGCCTTGACAGGGTCGAGGCTTTCTTT. It translates to CASSLDRVEAFF.

The V gene is TRBV5-1, the J gene TRBJ1-2; D gene unclear. Looked up from germline, CDR1 is SGHRS and CDR2 is YFSETQ. Trimming took 1 base from V and 8 from J, leaving 18 bases between them. This CDR3 contains 15 residues. The CDR3 DNA is TGCGCCAGCAGCTTGCCTAGTGGTCTGGAAGGCGGCTACACCTTC. Translated: CASSLPSGLEGGYTF.